This entry lists 23 T cell receptor beta chains sequenced from one sample in a study of blood T cells in healthy people across ages. A second PCR, run for 7 to 11 cycles, used a sample-barcoded 5' primer plus a J-beta primer mix. A single record per CDR3 protein comes from TCRdb applying MiXCR to the 5' RACE reads. Here the sample spans about 1,400,000 distinct CDR3 sequences, approximately 42% being singletons. The sample was blood. These receptors came from a woman aged 18 to 35 in good health.

This clonotype turned up a few times. This chain connects TRBV6-1 to TRBJ2-5; D perhaps matches TRBD2 (6 bases). The CDR3 runs 15 residues. Germline V lookup: CDR1 MNHNS, CDR2 SASEGT. The V end was cut by 7 bases, the J end by 1 base, with 16 bases between. The CDR3 sequence: CASMRVAVSQETQYF. The CDR3, as DNA: TGTGCCAGCATGAGGGTAGCGGTGTCCCAAGAGACCCAGTACTTC.

A few counts support this clonotype. The J gene is TRBJ2-1, the V gene TRBV20-1; 8 bases are shared with TRBD2. Trimming cost V 6 bases and J 0 bases; bases outside gene matches: 10. This CDR3 contains 16 residues. CDR1 and CDR2 from the germline V gene are DFQATT and SNEGSKA (reference sequence). The CDR3 DNA follows: TGCAGTGCGTTAAGCGGGGGCCCTGACTCCTACAATGAGCAGTTCTTC. The encoded protein is CSALSGGPDSYNEQFF.

The gene calls are TRBV11-2 and TRBJ2-7, with D perhaps matching TRBD1 or TRBD2 (5 bases each). Trimming removed 4 bases at V and 10 bases at J, with 14 bases between. The CDR3 spans 12 residues. CDR1 is SGHAT and CDR2 is FQNNGV in the germline V gene. The CDR3 nucleotides are TGTGCCAGCAGCTCCTTGGGGGAGTCCCAGTACTTC. It translates to CASSSLGESQYF.

The chain links TRBV14 to TRBJ1-2; D unresolved. V was clipped by 0 bases and J by 11 bases, with 19 bases between them. This CDR3 spans 15 amino acids. Germline V gives CDR1 SGHDN, CDR2 FVKESK. The chain's CDR3 is CASSQDNVGPRPYTF. The DNA for the CDR3 is TGTGCCAGCAGCCAAGATAATGTCGGCCCCAGACCTTACACCTTC.

This clonotype was counted only a few times. The gene calls are TRBV6-5 and TRBJ2-1; D might be TRBD2 (5 bases). V lost 10 bases and J lost 7, with 17 bases in between. CDR1 is MNHEY, CDR2 SVGAGI, per germline. The CDR3 is 13 amino acids. Here the CDR3 reads CATQADFGNEQFF. The CDR3, as DNA: TGTGCCACCCAGGCGGACTTCGGGAATGAGCAGTTCTTC.

The chain carries TRBV11-2 and TRBJ2-1, with 7 positions matching TRBD2. This CDR3 region has 13 residues. Germline loops: CDR1 SGHAT, CDR2 FQNNGV. V dropped 5 bases and J dropped 12; count of bases not matched to a gene: 10. This CDR3 is CASSPGTTWAQFF. CDR3 in DNA: TGTGCCAGCAGCCCCGGGACTACGTGGGCGCAGTTCTTC.

The V and J genes are TRBV3-1 and TRBJ2-7; D remains unclear. In germline, CDR1 is LGHDT, CDR2 YNNKEL (reference sequence). This CDR3 has 15 amino acids. The V gene lost 0 bases and the J gene lost 1 base, with 10 bases spanning the gap. CDR3 residues: CASSQEDGYSYEQYF. The CDR3 bases are TGTGCCAGCAGCCAAGAAGACGGGTATTCCTACGAGCAGTACTTC.

This clonotype appeared a few times. The chain uses TRBV14 and TRBJ2-3, with D tentatively TRBD1 or TRBD2 (5 bases each). V lost 2 bases, J lost 3 bases, and 12 bases lay in between. The CDR3 runs to 15 residues. The V gene's germline CDR1 is SGHDN and CDR2 FVKESK. The CDR3 nucleotides are TGTGCCAGCAGCCAACCTGGTGAGGGGACAGATACGCAGTATTTT. Encoded protein: CASSQPGEGTDTQYF. Based on the CDR3 plus reference TRBV14 and TRBJ2-3, the full variable domain is EAGVTQFPSHSVIEKGQTVTLRCDPISGHDNLYWYRRVMGKEIKFLLHFVKESKQDESGMPNNRFLAERTGGTYSTLKVQPAELEDSGVYFCASSQPGEGTDTQYFGPGTRLTVL.

J is TRBJ1-6 and V is TRBV18, with unresolved D. Trimming removed 2 bases from V and 7 bases from J, with 15 bases in between. Germline CDR1 reads KGHSH; CDR2 reads LQKENI. CDR3 size: 16 residues. The DNA for the CDR3 is TGTGCCAGCTCACCAGGAACTGGGAGCCCCAATTCACCCCTCCACTTT. Protein product: CASSPGTGSPNSPLHF.

The rearrangement uses TRBV3-1 and TRBJ1-2; the D gene is possibly TRBD1 (5 bases). The germline V gene has CDR1 LGHDT and CDR2 YNNKEL (reference sequence). Trimming stripped 2 bases from V and 8 bases from J, with 18 bases between. This CDR3 is 15 amino acids long. DNA for the CDR3: TGTGCCAGCAGCCAATGGGACCGGGGCGAGTTAGGCTACACCTTC. It is translated as CASSQWDRGELGYTF.

This rearrangement joins TRBV2 to TRBJ1-1; D gene unclear. The germline gives CDR1 SNHLY, CDR2 FYNNEI. V was clipped by 3 bases and J by 3 bases, with 8 bases between them. There are 13 residues in the CDR3. CDR3 sequence reads: CASSDVIYTEAFF. CDR3 sequence (DNA): TGTGCCAGCAGTGATGTTATCTACACTGAAGCTTTCTTT.

Remarks on this clonotype: One end of the junction does not line up with germline, which may come from a read error. V and J are TRBV10-3 and TRBJ2-3; unclear D gene. This CDR3 comprises 13 residues. Germline CDR1 reads ENHRY; CDR2 reads SYGVKD. Here the CDR3 reads CAITEAATDTQYF. The DNA for the CDR3 is TGTGCCATCACTGAGGCGGCCACAGATACGCAGTATTTT.

This clonotype showed up many times. The V gene is TRBV29-1, the J gene TRBJ2-1; 9 bases align to TRBD1. This CDR3 region has 12 residues. V gave up 6 bases and J gave up 9 bases; unmatched junction bases: 6. Germline V CDR1 and CDR2: SQVTM, ANQGSEA. CDR3 sequence (DNA): TGCAGCGTGGGACAGGGAGGTAGTGAGCAGTTCTTC. This encodes CSVGQGGSEQFF.

The J gene is TRBJ1-6, the V gene TRBV30; D is perhaps TRBD1 (6 bases). The germline V gene has CDR1 GTSNPN and CDR2 SVGIG (reference sequence). The CDR3 covers 15 residues. Deletions cut 4 bases from V and 1 base from J, with 11 bases between. CDR3 region: CAWTQQGSYNSPLHF. CDR3 bases: TGTGCCTGGACTCAACAGGGTTCCTATAATTCACCCCTCCACTTT. Looking up the rest from reference TRBV30 and TRBJ1-6 gives the full variable domain: SQTIHQWPATLVQPVGSPLSLECTVEGTSNPNLYWYRQAAGRGLQLLFYSVGIGQISSEVPQNLSASRPQDRQFILSSKKLLLSDSGFYLCAWTQQGSYNSPLHFGNGTRLTVT.

This chain connects TRBV24-1 to TRBJ1-1; TRBD1 is a possible D gene (6 bases). V was pared by 5 bases and J by 5 bases, with 11 bases between. In germline, CDR1 is KGHDR, CDR2 SFDVKD. The CDR3 has 13 residues. CDR3: CATSAARGTEAFF. The CDR3, as DNA: TGTGCCACCAGTGCAGCGAGGGGGACTGAAGCTTTCTTT.

The rearrangement uses TRBV5-1 and TRBJ2-3; TRBD1 agrees at 7 bases. Trimming removed 1 base from V and 4 bases from J; junction bases left unmatched: 6. The CDR3 loop spans 15 amino acids. The V gene's germline CDR1 is SGHRS and CDR2 YFSETQ. CDR3 sequence (DNA): TGCGCCAGCAGCTTGCGCAACAGGGGATCAGATACGCAGTATTTT. The encoded protein is CASSLRNRGSDTQYF.

In this sample, this clonotype turned up a few times. The chain has TRBV6-5 and TRBJ1-4, with D tentatively TRBD1 (5 bases). Per germline, CDR1 MNHEY and CDR2 SVGAGI. The CDR3 length is 15 residues. Trimming left V 4 bases short and J 5 bases short, with 14 bases between. The CDR3 bases are TGTGCCAGCAGTTTTATCGGGGCAGGGAATGAAAAACTGTTTTTT. Translated, it gives CASSFIGAGNEKLFF.

This clonotype was picked up a small number of times. The chain has TRBV5-1 and TRBJ2-5, with 10 nucleotides matching TRBD1. CDR1 is SGHRS and CDR2 is YFSETQ in the germline V gene. Germline trimming cut 3 bases from V and 3 bases from J; bases unmatched to any gene: 2. The CDR3 covers 14 residues. In nucleotides, the CDR3 is TGCGCCAGCAGCTGGACAGGGGGGGAAGAGACCCAGTACTTC. Its protein is CASSWTGGEETQYF.

This clonotype has only a few counts. The chain joins TRBV20-1 to TRBJ2-7; tentative D call: TRBD1 (5 bases). CDR1 is DFQATT and CDR2 is SNEGSKA in the germline V gene (reference sequence). Trimming pared 2 bases from V and 0 bases from J, leaving 17 bases between. The CDR3 has 16 residues. The CDR3 DNA reads TGCAGTGCTAGATCCCGCGGCAGGGCGTACTCCTACGAGCAGTACTTC. Protein sequence: CSARSRGRAYSYEQYF.

V and J are TRBV5-6 and TRBJ2-7, with D unclear. CDR3 size: 15 residues. The germline gives CDR1 SGHDT, CDR2 YYEEEE. V was shortened by 0 bases and J by 4 bases, with 14 bases between the two germline ends. The CDR3 region is CASSLGVGPLYEQYF. CDR3 coding DNA: TGTGCCAGCAGCTTGGGGGTCGGACCCTTGTACGAGCAGTACTTC.

The chain links TRBV5-6 to TRBJ2-7; no reliable D call. V was trimmed by 6 bases and J by 3 bases, leaving 10 bases between them. Germline CDR1 SGHDT, CDR2 YYEEEE. The CDR3 length is 12 residues. In DNA, the CDR3 is TGTGCCAGCAACAACCTAGGCTACGAGCAGTACTTC. The encoded protein is CASNNLGYEQYF.

This chain links TRBV24-1 with TRBJ2-5; D is uncertain. Trimming stripped 5 bases from V and 3 bases from J, with 12 bases between. CDR1 is KGHDR and CDR2 is SFDVKD in the germline V gene. The CDR3 has 14 residues. CDR3 amino acids: CATSADGPEETQYF. CDR3 DNA: TGTGCCACCAGTGCTGATGGTCCTGAAGAGACCCAGTACTTC.

The chain joins TRBV6-5 to TRBJ1-2, with D possibly TRBD1 on 6 matching bases. V was pared by 4 bases and J by 4 bases, with 16 bases between. The CDR3 spans 15 residues. CDR1 MNHEY and CDR2 SVGAGI come from the germline V gene. CDR3 residues: CASSFGGGSLYGYTF. CDR3 DNA: TGTGCCAGCAGTTTCGGAGGGGGGTCCCTCTATGGCTACACCTTC.